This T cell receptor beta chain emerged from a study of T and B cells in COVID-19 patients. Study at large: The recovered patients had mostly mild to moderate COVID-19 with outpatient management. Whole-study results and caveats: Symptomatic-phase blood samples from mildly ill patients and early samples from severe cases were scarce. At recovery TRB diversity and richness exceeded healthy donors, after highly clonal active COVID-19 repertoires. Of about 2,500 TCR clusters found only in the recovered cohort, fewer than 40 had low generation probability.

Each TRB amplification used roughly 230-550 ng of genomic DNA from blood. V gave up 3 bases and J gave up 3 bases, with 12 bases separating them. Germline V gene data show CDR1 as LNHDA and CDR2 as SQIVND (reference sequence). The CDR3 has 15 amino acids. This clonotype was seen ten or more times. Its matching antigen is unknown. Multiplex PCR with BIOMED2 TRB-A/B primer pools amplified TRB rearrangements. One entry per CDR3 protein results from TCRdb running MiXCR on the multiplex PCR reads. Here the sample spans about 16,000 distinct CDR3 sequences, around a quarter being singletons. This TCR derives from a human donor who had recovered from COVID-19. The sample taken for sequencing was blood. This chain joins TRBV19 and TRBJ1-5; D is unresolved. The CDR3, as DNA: TGTGCCAGTAGTATTGACGTTCCTCTCAATCAGCCCCAGCATTTT. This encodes CASSIDVPLNQPQHF.